This is a list of T cell receptor beta chains from one sample in a study of shared clonotypes between healthy human individuals. Some clones are missing from TCRdb's copy, which holds only in-frame ones; the method was immunoSEQ multiplex PCR. Of some 660,000 clones listed, less than 80% are singletons. Sequencing input: memory CD4+ T cells sorted from blood. These receptors all stem from a woman aged 25 to 39 in good health. The CDR3 runs from the conserved cysteine through the conserved F or W. Fields, in order: D gene, clone size, V gene, J gene, CDR3 DNA, CDR3 protein. D genes are given only for firm matches. Not every row has a clone size; where given, it reads once, few, many or a size class.

>NA|many|TRBV5-1|TRBJ2-1
TGCGCCAGCAGCTTGGACTTTAGCCTCTACAATGAGCAGTTCTTC
CASSLDFSLYNEQFF
>NA|NA|TRBV27|TRBJ2-7
TGTGCCAGCAGTGGGGGGAGGCGGCCTTACGAGCAGTACTTC
CASSGGRRPYEQYF
>TRBD1|NA|TRBV29-1|TRBJ1-1
TGCAGCGTTCGACAGGGGGCTAGCACTGAAGCTTTCTTT
CSVRQGASTEAFF
>NA|NA|TRBV29-1|TRBJ2-7
TGCAGCGTTGAAGAACCCACAGGATTTCGGGGCGAGCAGTACTTC
CSVEEPTGFRGEQYF
>NA|once|TRBV9|TRBJ1-2
TGTGCCAGCAGCGTAGGCCCCAGCCTCTCGGGTTATGGCTACACCTTC
CASSVGPSLSGYGYTF
>TRBD2|NA|TRBV7-9|TRBJ2-1
TGTGCCAGCAGTCCTTTTAGCGGGAGGTCCTACAATGAGCAGTTCTTC
CASSPFSGRSYNEQFF
>NA|few|TRBV27|TRBJ2-3
TGTGCCAGCAGTAACCGTAGGGGAATGAAAGATACGCAGTATTTT
CASSNRRGMKDTQYF
>TRBD1|NA|TRBV7-2|TRBJ2-2
TGTGCCAGCAGCCGACAGGGGTACACCGGGGAGCTGTTTTTT
CASSRQGYTGELFF
>NA|few|TRBV4-1|TRBJ2-1
TGCGCCAGCAGCCAAGATGTTTTGTTACACTACAATGAGCAGTTCTTC
CASSQDVLLHYNEQFF
>NA|many|TRBV4-1|TRBJ1-5
TGCGCCAGCAGCCAAGAGCAGGGGAATCAGCCCCAGCATTTT
CASSQEQGNQPQHF
>TRBD1|NA|TRBV2|TRBJ1-5
TGTGCCAGTTCACCTACAGGGGCTACTCAGCCCCAGCATTTT
CASSPTGATQPQHF
>NA|NA|TRBV29-1|TRBJ2-1
TGCAGCGTTGAGCTGGACTATCGTAGCTCCTACAATGAGCAGTTCTTC
CSVELDYRSSYNEQFF
>NA|few|TRBV7-9|TRBJ1-2
TGTGCCAGCAGCTTAAGTGAGCCGGGTGGCTACACCTTC
CASSLSEPGGYTF
>NA|NA|TRBV4-1|TRBJ2-1
TGCGCCAGCAGCCTTGGAGGACGGCTGAGCTCCTACAATGAGCAGTTCTTC
CASSLGGRLSSYNEQFF
>NA|few|TRBV30|TRBJ1-3
TGTGCCTGGAGTGGCCCTGGAAACACCATATATTTT
CAWSGPGNTIYF
>NA|NA|TRBV28|TRBJ2-5
TGTGCCAGCAGTTTGAGAGTTGGGTTGCAACAAGAGACCCAGTACTTC
CASSLRVGLQQETQYF
>NA|many|TRBV7-2|TRBJ1-1
TGTGCCAGCAGCCCGGGGGGGCCGGGTATGGCTTTCTTT
CASSPGGPGMAFF
>NA|NA|TRBV18|TRBJ2-1
TGTGCCAGCTCACGTGGGGCCTCGACCTCCTACAATGAGCAGTTCTTC
CASSRGASTSYNEQFF
>NA|NA|TRBV7-6|TRBJ1-1
TGTGCCAGCAGCTTATCAGGAAGGTACTTTATGAACACTGAAGCTTTCTTT
CASSLSGRYFMNTEAFF
>NA|few|TRBV2|TRBJ1-1
TGTGCCAGCAGTGGCTACACTGAAGCTTTCTTT
CASSGYTEAFF
>NA|NA|TRBV6-5|TRBJ1-1
TGTGCCAGCAGTTACGGGGAGGGAGGGAAAGCTTTCTTT
CASSYGEGGKAFF
>TRBD2|NA|TRBV11-2|TRBJ2-1
TGTGCCAGCAGCACAACCCCGCGACTAGCAGTCCTCGGTGAGCAGTTCTTC
CASSTTPRLAVLGEQFF
>NA|few|TRBV4-2|TRBJ2-7
TGTGCCAGCAGCCAATCGAACAGGGACTACGAGCAGTACTTC
CASSQSNRDYEQYF
>NA|NA|TRBV19|TRBJ1-3
TGTGCCAGTAGCTCTAACAGGCAAACTGGAAACACCATATATTTT
CASSSNRQTGNTIYF
>NA|NA|TRBV6-5|TRBJ2-5
TGTGCCAGCAGTTACTTGGACGGGCAAGAGACCCAGTACTTC
CASSYLDGQETQYF
>TRBD2|NA|TRBV9|TRBJ2-2
TGTGCCAGCAGCGTAGCTAGCGGGAGGCTTTTGAACACCGGGGAGCTGTTTTTT
CASSVASGRLLNTGELFF
>NA|few|TRBV5-4|TRBJ2-5
TGTGCCAGCAGCTTGGTCGGGGTCCGCCAAGAGACCCAGTACTTC
CASSLVGVRQETQYF
>NA|NA|TRBV18|TRBJ1-3
TGTGCCAGCTCACCAAGACGCGACCGTGGAAACACCATATATTTT
CASSPRRDRGNTIYF
>TRBD2|once|TRBV6-1|TRBJ2-3
TGTGCCAGCAGTGAAGGAAAAGCGGGGGTCGCCGATACGCAGTATTTT
CASSEGKAGVADTQYF
>NA|NA|TRBV15|TRBJ1-3
TGTGCCACCCGGGGGCAGGGTGCAAACACCATATATTTT
CATRGQGANTIYF
>NA|NA|TRBV29-1|TRBJ1-2
TGCAGCGTTGAAGGCCTCTATGGCTACACCTTC
CSVEGLYGYTF
>NA|NA|TRBV21-1|TRBJ1-1
TGTGCCAGCAGCAAAGAGTGTTCTGAAGCTTTCTTT
CASSKECSEAFF
>TRBD1|NA|TRBV9|TRBJ1-2
TGTGCCAGCTGGGGATTAGGCCGAGGGGGCAACTATGGCTACACCTTC
CASWGLGRGGNYGYTF
>TRBD1|NA|TRBV25-1|TRBJ2-6
TGTGCCAGCAGTGACAGGGGGAAGTCCTCTGGGGCCAACGTCCTGACTTTC
CASSDRGKSSGANVLTF
>TRBD1|once|TRBV7-9|TRBJ2-7
TGTGCCAGCAGCAAAGGGACAGGGGGTGCCACCTCCTACGAGCAGTACTTC
CASSKGTGGATSYEQYF
>NA|once|TRBV28|TRBJ2-4
TGTGCCAGCATGGGGCAGCTAGCCAAAAACATTCAGTACTTC
CASMGQLAKNIQYF
>NA|many|TRBV28|TRBJ2-1
TGTGCCAGCAGTTTCCGAATCACGGGGGAGGATGAGCAGTTCTTC
CASSFRITGEDEQFF
>TRBD2|NA|TRBV10-3|TRBJ2-3
TGTGCCATTAGAGCGGGAACTTCGTACGCGCAGTATTTT
CAIRAGTSYAQYF
>TRBD2|NA|TRBV7-7|TRBJ2-5
TGTGCCAGCAGCCGATATCCGGGGGGCCAAGAGACCCAGTACTTC
CASSRYPGGQETQYF
>TRBD1|NA|TRBV6-1|TRBJ1-3
TGTGCCAGCCAGGACAGGTCGAAGGAGGACACCATATATTTT
CASQDRSKEDTIYF